Listed below are T cell receptor beta chains from one sample, sequenced in a study of T cells in Graves' hyperthyroidism and ophthalmopathy. TCRdb ran MiXCR on the multiplex PCR reads and lists one entry per CDR3 protein. The sample holds tens of thousands of distinct CDR3 sequences, roughly 46% seen once. Sample: blood. These receptors were obtained from a woman aged 30 to 39 with Graves' hyperthyroidism. CDR3s include the opening cysteine and the closing phenylalanine or tryptophan. Fields, in order: clone size, D gene, V gene, J gene, CDR3 length, CDR3 DNA, CDR3 protein. D genes are given only for firm matches. Not all rows give a size; the values are once, few, many and, for expanded clones, a class.

many	NA	TRBV7-3	TRBJ2-7	16	TGTGCCAGCAGCTTACCTAGCTTTTTGGGCGTCTACGAGCAGTACTTC	CASSLPSFLGVYEQYF
once	NA	TRBV6-1	TRBJ1-5	14	TGTGCCAGCAGTGAAGCGCCCAGAATGCGGCCCCAGCATTTT	CASSEAPRMRPQHF
NA	NA	TRBV20-1	TRBJ2-2	16	TGCAGTGCTAGGATCGGAGGGAGTTTAGGTACCGGGGAGCTGTTTTTT	CSARIGGSLGTGELFF
many	NA	TRBV12-5	TRBJ2-1	13	TGTGCTAGTGGCCGGAGGCCCTACAATGAGCAGTTCTTC	CASGRRPYNEQFF
many	TRBD2	TRBV20-1	TRBJ2-5	15	TGCAGTGCTAGTAGTAGCGGGAGATACCAAGAGACCCAGTACTTC	CSASSSGRYQETQYF
many	NA	TRBV5-6	TRBJ1-1	14	TGTGCCAGCACCCGGCGCCCGGAGGACACTGAAGCTTTCTTT	CASTRRPEDTEAFF
NA	NA	TRBV7-2	TRBJ1-2	13	TGTGCCAGCAGCTCCCGACGGGGTCCCGGCTACACCTTC	CASSSRRGPGYTF
NA	NA	TRBV12-3/TRBV12-4	TRBJ2-1	13	TGTGCCAGCACCTCTACACTGAACTTGGAGCAGTTCTTC	CASTSTLNLEQFF
NA	NA	TRBV7-9	TRBJ2-5	13	TGTGCCAGCAGTCTAGATGGAGGAGAGACCCAGTACTTC	CASSLDGGETQYF
NA	NA	TRBV19	TRBJ1-1	15	TGTGCCAGTAGTATAGATCTTTGGGGTAGCACTGAAGCTTTCTTT	CASSIDLWGSTEAFF
many	NA	TRBV5-1	TRBJ1-2	14	TGCGCCAGCAGCTTTCAGGGGTCGGTCTATGGCTACACCTTC	CASSFQGSVYGYTF
many	NA	TRBV3-1	TRBJ1-1	13	TGTGCCAGCAGAGGGCATCCCAACACTGAAGCTTTCTTT	CASRGHPNTEAFF
medium-sized	NA	TRBV14	TRBJ2-2	11	TGTGCCAGCAGCCAAGTGCGGGAGCTGTTTTTT	CASSQVRELFF
few	TRBD1	TRBV7-8	TRBJ2-7	14	TGTGCCAGCAGCCCTTCGGACAGGGGCCACGAGCAGTACTTC	CASSPSDRGHEQYF
many	NA	TRBV5-4	TRBJ2-7	12	TGTGCCAGCTACGATCAAAAGGGACAGCAGTACTTC	CASYDQKGQQYF
medium-sized	NA	TRBV7-6	TRBJ2-7	14	TGTGCCAGCAGCCCCGACAGGTTCTCCTACGAGCAGTACTTC	CASSPDRFSYEQYF